Many counts were recorded for the clone carrying this TCR beta chain. No antigen is known for it. This sample stems from a study of T-cell memory formation after mild COVID-19. Study findings and constraints: Contracting CD4+ clones were located mainly in CM and EM, and CD8+ clones in EMRA. What remained unconfirmed was the SARS-CoV-2 specificity of second-wave clones peaking on day 37. Contracting clones from day 15 to 85 showed balanced CD4/CD8; later expanders favored CD4+.

Constant-segment primers were used for 5'RACE, and the resulting TCR alpha and TCR beta cDNA libraries carried sample barcodes and UMIs. TCRdb redid the calling of the 5' RACE reads with MiXCR, one entry per CDR3 protein. The data contain approximately 210,000 distinct CDR3 sequences, 10% of them seen just once; the ten biggest clones take up roughly 3%. The germline V gene encodes CDR1 SGHRS and CDR2 YFSETQ. The CDR3 has 13 amino acids. With 1 base removed from V and 5 bases from J, the gap between germline ends came to 7 bases. Material: PBMCs or a T cell subset sorted from them (not recorded which). This clonotype was sampled from a man in his late teens or twenties who had mild COVID-19 (a few samples of this study predate the infection). Cell type and time point are not known. V gene TRBV5-1 combines with J gene TRBJ1-5; D perhaps matches TRBD1 (5 bases). CDR3 sequence (DNA): TGCGCCAGCAGCTTGACGGGGGATCAGCCCCAGCATTTT. Its translation is CASSLTGDQPQHF.